These 8 T cell receptor beta chains were all obtained from the same sample, sequenced in a study of monozygotic twins with inflammatory bowel disease. TCRdb processed the 5' RACE reads again and assigns one entry to each CDR3 protein, with no DNA. Its listing shows fewer than 450,000 distinct CDR3 sequences. What was sequenced was blood. All receptors come from a human donor with ulcerative colitis or Crohn's disease, or a healthy co-twin of an affected twin (not recorded which).

V is TRBV20-1 and J is TRBJ2-5; TCRdb lists TRBD2, though no DNA is available to test this call. The CDR3 spans 14 residues. Per germline, CDR1 DFQATT and CDR2 SNEGSKA (reference sequence). The chain's CDR3 is CSALRDGTSETQYF.

The V call is TRBV15, the J call TRBJ2-1. CDR1 is LNHNV, CDR2 YYDKDF, per germline (reference sequence). The CDR3 totals 13 residues. The CDR3 loop is CATSRATYNEQFF.

The chain combines TRBV4-2 with TRBJ2-5; TCRdb's D gene call, TRBD1, goes unchecked for lack of DNA. This CDR3 is built from 15 residues. Germline V CDR1 and CDR2: LGHNA, YNFKEQ. CDR3 protein: CASSGLRVEQETQYF.

The rearrangement uses TRBV7-6 and TRBJ2-3; no DNA is available, so the TRBD1 call from TCRdb remains unchecked. In germline, CDR1 is SGHVS, CDR2 FNYEAQ. CDR3 length equals 11 residues. The CDR3 spells CASRGADTQYF.

The chain has TRBV5-1 and TRBJ2-5. The germline CDR1 and CDR2 sequences are SGHRS and YFSETQ. CDR3 length: 13 amino acids. The CDR3 here is CASSLKTPETQYF.

The V call is TRBV4-1, the J call TRBJ2-3; the D call from TCRdb, TRBD2, cannot be confirmed without DNA. This CDR3 comprises 16 residues. Germline CDR1 reads MGHRA; CDR2 reads YSYEKL. This CDR3 reads CASSPGLAGGPNTQYF.

The CDR3 protein is CASRLSRGETQYF. The chain combines TRBV5-1 with TRBJ2-5; the TCRdb D gene call, TRBD1, has no DNA to confirm it. This CDR3 spans 13 amino acids. Germline-derived CDR1 and CDR2 are SGHRS and YFSETQ.

V is TRBV6-5 and J is TRBJ2-1; TCRdb indicates TRBD1, and absent DNA this call remains unverified. The CDR3 spans 14 residues. CDR1 and CDR2 from the germline V gene are MNHEY and SVGAGI. The CDR3 sequence: CASSYSGQGFEQFF.